The clone carrying this T cell receptor (beta chain) occurred a few times. Its specificity is unknown. This entry is derived from a study of T cell repertoires in cytomegalovirus infection. Study summary: Public TCR beta signatures were indicative of both CMV infection and a matching HLA type.

One entry per CDR3 protein, called by TCRdb with MiXCR from the reads. The sample consists of approximately 260,000 distinct CDR3 sequences, approximately 17% of them appearing once. Points from the study as a whole: Ex vivo responses were dominated by HLA-C-restricted CMV-specific TCR beta clonotypes.

The CDR3 runs 17 residues. V lost 1 base and J 1 base, leaving 14 bases between the germline ends. Germline CDR1 is MNHEY and CDR2 is SVGAGI. What was sequenced was CD8+ T cells from PBMCs. The source is a human donor in good health (CMV status not recorded). Some clones in this sample may be carry-over from other donors' samples. The chain carries TRBV6-5 and TRBJ2-1; D is uncertain. The CDR3 spells CASSYFYLEGSYNEQFF. The CDR3 bases are TGTGCCAGCAGTTACTTCTACTTGGAAGGATCCTACAATGAGCAGTTCTTC.